Below, one T cell receptor (beta chain) is given with its context. The antigen remains unidentified. Other nucleotide sequences in the sample specify the same CDR3. The CDR3 length is 16 residues. Germline V gene sequence: CDR1 SGHAT, CDR2 FQDESV (reference sequence). Trimming cost V 4 bases and J 1 base; bases outside gene matches: 5. The record originates from a study of T cell responses to AZD1222 COVID-19 vaccine. Study-level information: Second doses at about 4 or about 12 weeks were pooled. The study, taken as a whole, reports: Spike-specific TCR breadth rose after two AZD1222 doses, and depth rose as well. In a largely white British group with more females than males, clonal diversity was possibly underestimated. Among vaccine-associated CD4 TCRs, coverage spanned spike, with dominance at 160-218 and 743-854.

Profiling relied on immunoSEQ multiplex PCR, and the TCRdb table lists in-frame clones only, not all of them. The data show about 140,000 clones, roughly 90% seen once. The chain employs TRBV11-1 and TRBJ2-3; 10 positions match TRBD2. The specimen was peripheral blood, collected on day 0 of AZD1222 vaccination. This TCR came from an adult in good health. Here the CDR3 DNA reads TGTGCCAGCAGCTCCCCTGGACTAGCGGGCACAGATACGCAGTATTTT. It codes for CASSSPGLAGTDTQYF.